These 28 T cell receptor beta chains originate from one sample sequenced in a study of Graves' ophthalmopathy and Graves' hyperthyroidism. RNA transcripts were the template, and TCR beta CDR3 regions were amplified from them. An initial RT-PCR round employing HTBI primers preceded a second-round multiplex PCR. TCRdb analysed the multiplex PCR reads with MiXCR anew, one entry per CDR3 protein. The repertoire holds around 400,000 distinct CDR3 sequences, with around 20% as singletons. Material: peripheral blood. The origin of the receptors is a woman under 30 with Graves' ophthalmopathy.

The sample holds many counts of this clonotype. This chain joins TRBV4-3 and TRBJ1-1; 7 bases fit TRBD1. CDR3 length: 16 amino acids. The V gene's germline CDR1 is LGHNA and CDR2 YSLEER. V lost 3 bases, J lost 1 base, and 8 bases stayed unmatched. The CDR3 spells CASSHRRQGPNTEAFF. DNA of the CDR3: TGCGCCAGCAGCCACCGCAGACAGGGCCCGAACACTGAAGCTTTCTTT.

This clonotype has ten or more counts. This CDR3 reads CASSRLENTGELFF. The CDR3, as DNA: TGTGCCAGTAGTAGACTAGAGAACACCGGGGAGCTGTTTTTT. V and J are TRBV19 and TRBJ2-2, with D tentatively TRBD2 (6 bases). Per the germline V gene, CDR1 is LNHDA and CDR2 is SQIVND (reference sequence). The V gene lost 4 bases and the J gene lost 1 base, with 7 bases spanning the gap. The CDR3 is 14 residues long.

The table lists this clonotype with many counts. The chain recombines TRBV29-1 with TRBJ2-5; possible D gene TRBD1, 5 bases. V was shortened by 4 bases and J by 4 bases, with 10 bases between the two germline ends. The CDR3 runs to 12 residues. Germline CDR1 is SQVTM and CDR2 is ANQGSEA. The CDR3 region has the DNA TGCAGCGTTGTTTGGCAGGGAGAGACCCAGTACTTC. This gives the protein CSVVWQGETQYF. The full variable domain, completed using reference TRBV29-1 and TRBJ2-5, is SAVISQKPSRDICQRGTSLTIQCQVDSQVTMMFWYRQQPGQSLTLIATANQGSEATYESGFVIDKFPISRPNLTFSTLTVSNMSPEDSSIYLCSVVWQGETQYFGPGTRLLVL.

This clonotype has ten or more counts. Here the CDR3 reads CASTGSNYGYTF. CDR3 nucleotides: TGTGCGTCGACAGGGTCTAACTATGGCTACACCTTC. The chain employs TRBV12-3 or TRBV12-4 and TRBJ1-2; 7 nucleotides agree with TRBD1. This CDR3 contains 12 residues.

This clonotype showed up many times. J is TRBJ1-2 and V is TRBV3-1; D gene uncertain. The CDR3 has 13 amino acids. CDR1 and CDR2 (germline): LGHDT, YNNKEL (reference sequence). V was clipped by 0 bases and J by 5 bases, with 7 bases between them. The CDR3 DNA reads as TGTGCCAGCAGCCAAGATGCGGGTTATGGCTACACCTTC. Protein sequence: CASSQDAGYGYTF. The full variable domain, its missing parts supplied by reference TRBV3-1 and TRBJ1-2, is DTAVSQTPKYLVTQMGNDKSIKCEQNLGHDTMYWYKQDSKKFLKIMFSYNNKELIINETVPNRFSPKSPDKAHLNLHINSLELGDSAVYFCASSQDAGYGYTFGSGTRLTVV.

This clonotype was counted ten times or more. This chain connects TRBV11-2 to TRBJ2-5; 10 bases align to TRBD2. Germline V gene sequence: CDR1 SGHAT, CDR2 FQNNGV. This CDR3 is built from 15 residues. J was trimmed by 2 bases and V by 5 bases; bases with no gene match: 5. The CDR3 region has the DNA TGTGCCAGCAGCCCCGGGACTAGCGCACAAGAGACCCAGTACTTC. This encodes CASSPGTSAQETQYF. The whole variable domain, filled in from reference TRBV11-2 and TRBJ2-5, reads EAGVAQSPRYKIIEKRQSVAFWCNPISGHATLYWYQQILGQGPKLLIQFQNNGVVDDSQLPKDRFSAERLKGVDSTLKIQPAKLEDSAVYLCASSPGTSAQETQYFGPGTRLLVL.

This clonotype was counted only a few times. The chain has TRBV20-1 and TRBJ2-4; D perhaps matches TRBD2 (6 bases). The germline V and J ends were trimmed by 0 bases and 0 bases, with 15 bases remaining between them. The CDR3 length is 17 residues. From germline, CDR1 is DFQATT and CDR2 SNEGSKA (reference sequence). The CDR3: CSARDRGTGLAKNIQYF. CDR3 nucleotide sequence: TGCAGTGCTAGAGATCGGGGGACGGGTTTAGCCAAAAACATTCAGTACTTC.

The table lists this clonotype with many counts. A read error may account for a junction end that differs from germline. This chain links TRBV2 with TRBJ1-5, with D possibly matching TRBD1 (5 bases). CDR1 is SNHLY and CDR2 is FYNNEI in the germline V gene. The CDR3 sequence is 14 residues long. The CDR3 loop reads CVSSQRQFNQPQHF. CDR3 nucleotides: TGTGTCAGCAGCCAGAGACAGTTCAATCAGCCCCAGCATTTT.

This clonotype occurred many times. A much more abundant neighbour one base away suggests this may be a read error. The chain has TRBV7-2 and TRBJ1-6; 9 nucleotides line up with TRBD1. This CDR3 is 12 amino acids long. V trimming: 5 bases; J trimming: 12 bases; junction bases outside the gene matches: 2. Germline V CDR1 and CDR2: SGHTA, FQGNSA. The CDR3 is CTSSPTGGPLHF. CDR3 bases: TGTACCAGCAGCCCGACAGGGGGACCCCTCCACTTT.

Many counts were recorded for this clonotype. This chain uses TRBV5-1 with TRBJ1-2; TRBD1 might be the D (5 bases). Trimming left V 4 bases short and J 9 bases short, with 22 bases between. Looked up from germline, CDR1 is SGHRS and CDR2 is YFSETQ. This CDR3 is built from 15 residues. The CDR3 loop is CASSRHPQDYGSYTF. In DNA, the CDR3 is TGCGCCAGCAGCCGGCATCCACAGGATTATGGTAGCTACACCTTC.

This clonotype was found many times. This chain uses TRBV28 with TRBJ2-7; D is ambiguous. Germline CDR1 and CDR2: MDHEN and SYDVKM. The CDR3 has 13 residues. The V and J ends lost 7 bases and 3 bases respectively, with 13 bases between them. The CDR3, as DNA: TGTGCCAGCAATTACGGCCGCAACTACGAGCAGTACTTC. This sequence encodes CASNYGRNYEQYF.

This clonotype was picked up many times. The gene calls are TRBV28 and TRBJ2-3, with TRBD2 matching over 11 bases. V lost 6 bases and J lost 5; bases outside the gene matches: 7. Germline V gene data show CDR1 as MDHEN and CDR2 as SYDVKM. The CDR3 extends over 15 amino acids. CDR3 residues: CASRAGTSGGDTQYF. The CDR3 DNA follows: TGTGCCAGCAGGGCCGGGACTAGCGGTGGAGATACGCAGTATTTT.

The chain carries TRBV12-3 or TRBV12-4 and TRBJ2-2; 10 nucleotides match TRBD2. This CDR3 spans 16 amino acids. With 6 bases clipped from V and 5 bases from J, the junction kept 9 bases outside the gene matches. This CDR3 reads CASRSLAGEETGELFF. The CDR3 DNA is TGTGCCAGCAGATCTCTAGCGGGAGAGGAGACCGGGGAGCTGTTTTTT.

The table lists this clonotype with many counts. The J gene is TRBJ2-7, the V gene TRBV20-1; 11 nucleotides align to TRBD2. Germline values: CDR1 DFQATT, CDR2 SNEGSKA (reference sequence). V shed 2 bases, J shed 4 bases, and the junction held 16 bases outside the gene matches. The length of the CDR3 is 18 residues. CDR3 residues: CSARRTSGQWAGLYEQYF. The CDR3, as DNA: TGCAGTGCTAGAAGGACTAGCGGGCAATGGGCCGGGTTGTACGAGCAGTACTTC.

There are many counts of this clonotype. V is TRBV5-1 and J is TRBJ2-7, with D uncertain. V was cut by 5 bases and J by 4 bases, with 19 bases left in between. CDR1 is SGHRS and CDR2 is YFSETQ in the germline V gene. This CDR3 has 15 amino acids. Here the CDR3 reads CASRPAGERWYEQYF. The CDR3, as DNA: TGCGCCAGCAGACCGGCTGGGGAACGATGGTACGAGCAGTACTTC.

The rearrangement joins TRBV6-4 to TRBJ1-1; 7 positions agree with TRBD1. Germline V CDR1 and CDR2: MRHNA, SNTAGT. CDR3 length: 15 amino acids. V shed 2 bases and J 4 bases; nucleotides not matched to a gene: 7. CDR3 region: CASSDQIQGGTEAFF. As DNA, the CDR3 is TGTGCCAGCAGTGACCAAATTCAGGGGGGCACTGAAGCTTTCTTT.

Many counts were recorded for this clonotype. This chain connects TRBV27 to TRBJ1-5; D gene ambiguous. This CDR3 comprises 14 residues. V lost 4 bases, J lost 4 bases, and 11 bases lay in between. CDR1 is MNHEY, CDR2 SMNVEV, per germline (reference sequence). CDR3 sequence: CASSSRLRNQPQHF. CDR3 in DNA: TGTGCCAGCAGTTCGCGACTTAGGAATCAGCCCCAGCATTTT.

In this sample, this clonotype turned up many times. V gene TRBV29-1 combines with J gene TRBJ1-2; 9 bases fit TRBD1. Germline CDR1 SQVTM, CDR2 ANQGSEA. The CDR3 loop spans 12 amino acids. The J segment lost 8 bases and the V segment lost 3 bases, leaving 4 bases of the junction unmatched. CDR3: CSVDGQGSGYTF. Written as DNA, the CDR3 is TGCAGCGTTGACGGACAGGGGAGCGGCTACACCTTC.

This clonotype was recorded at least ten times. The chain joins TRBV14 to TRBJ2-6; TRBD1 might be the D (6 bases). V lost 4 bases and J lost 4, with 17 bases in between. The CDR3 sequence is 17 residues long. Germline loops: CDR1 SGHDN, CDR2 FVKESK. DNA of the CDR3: TGTGCCAGCAGCCGCCCGAGGGACAAGTCAGGGGCCAACGTCCTGACTTTC. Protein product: CASSRPRDKSGANVLTF.

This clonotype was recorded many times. CDR3 in amino acids: CASRRQGGEAFF. The DNA for the CDR3 is TGTGCCAGCAGGAGACAGGGGGGTGAAGCTTTCTTT. V gene TRBV2 combines with J gene TRBJ1-1; 9 nucleotides align to TRBD1. V trimming: 6 bases; J trimming: 7 bases; junction bases outside the gene matches: 3. Germline CDR1 SNHLY, CDR2 FYNNEI. The CDR3 is 12 residues long.

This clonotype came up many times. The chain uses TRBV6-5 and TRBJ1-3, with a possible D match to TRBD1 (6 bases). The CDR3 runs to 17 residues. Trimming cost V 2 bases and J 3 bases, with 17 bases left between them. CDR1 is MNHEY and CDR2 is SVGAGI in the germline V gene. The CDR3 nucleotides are TGTGCCAGCAGTTACACCCCGGGGGGGGCGGTTGGAAACACCATATATTTT. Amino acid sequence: CASSYTPGGAVGNTIYF.

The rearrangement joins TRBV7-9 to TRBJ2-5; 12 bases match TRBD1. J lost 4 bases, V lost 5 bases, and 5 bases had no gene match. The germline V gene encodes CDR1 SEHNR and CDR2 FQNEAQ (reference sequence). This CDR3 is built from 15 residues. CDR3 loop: CASSPGQGARETQYF. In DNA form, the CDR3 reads TGTGCCAGCAGCCCGGGACAGGGGGCGCGAGAGACCCAGTACTTC.

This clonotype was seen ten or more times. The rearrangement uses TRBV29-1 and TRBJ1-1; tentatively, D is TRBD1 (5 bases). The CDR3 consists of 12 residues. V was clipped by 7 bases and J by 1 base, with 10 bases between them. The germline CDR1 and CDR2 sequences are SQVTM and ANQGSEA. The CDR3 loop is CSDLGGNTEAFF. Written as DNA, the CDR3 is TGCAGCGACCTGGGGGGGAACACTGAAGCTTTCTTT.

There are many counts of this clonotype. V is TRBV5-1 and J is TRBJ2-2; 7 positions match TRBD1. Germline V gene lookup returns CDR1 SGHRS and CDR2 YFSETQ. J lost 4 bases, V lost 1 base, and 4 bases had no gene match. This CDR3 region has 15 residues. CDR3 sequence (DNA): TGCGCCAGCAGCTTGAATGCAGGGGGCACCGGGGAGCTGTTTTTT. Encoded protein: CASSLNAGGTGELFF.

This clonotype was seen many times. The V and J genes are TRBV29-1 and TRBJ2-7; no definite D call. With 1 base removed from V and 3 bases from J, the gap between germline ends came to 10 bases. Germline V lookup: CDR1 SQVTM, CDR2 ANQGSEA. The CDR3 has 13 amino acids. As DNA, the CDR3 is TGCAGCGTTGAAGGAATAGGACGCTACGAGCAGTACTTC. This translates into CSVEGIGRYEQYF.

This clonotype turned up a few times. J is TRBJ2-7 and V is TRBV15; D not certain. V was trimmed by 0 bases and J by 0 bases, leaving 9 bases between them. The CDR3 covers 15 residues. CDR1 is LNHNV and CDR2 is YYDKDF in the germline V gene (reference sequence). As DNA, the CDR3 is TGTGCCACCAGCAGAGATACTATCTCCTCCTACGAGCAGTACTTC. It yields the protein CATSRDTISSYEQYF.

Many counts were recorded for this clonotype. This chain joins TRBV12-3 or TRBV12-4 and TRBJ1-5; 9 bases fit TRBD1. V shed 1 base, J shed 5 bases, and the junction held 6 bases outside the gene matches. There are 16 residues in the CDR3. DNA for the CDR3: TGTGCCAGCAGTTTAGGTCGACAGGGGGTTGATCAGCCCCAGCATTTT. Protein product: CASSLGRQGVDQPQHF.

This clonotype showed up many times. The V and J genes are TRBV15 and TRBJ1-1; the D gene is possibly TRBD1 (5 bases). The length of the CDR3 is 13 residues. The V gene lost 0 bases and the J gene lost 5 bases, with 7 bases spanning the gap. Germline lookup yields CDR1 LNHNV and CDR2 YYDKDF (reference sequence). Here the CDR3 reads CATSREGVTEAFF. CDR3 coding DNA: TGTGCCACCAGCAGAGAGGGGGTGACTGAAGCTTTCTTT.